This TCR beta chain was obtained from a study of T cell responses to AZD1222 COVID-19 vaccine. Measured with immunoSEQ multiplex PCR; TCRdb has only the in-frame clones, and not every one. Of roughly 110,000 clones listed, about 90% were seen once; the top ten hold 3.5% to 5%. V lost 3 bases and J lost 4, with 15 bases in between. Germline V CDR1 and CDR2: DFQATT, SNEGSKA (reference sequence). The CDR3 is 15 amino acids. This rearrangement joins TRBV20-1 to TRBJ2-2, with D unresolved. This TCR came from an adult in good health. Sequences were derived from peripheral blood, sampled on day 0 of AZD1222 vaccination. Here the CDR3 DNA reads TGCAGTGCTAGTCTGGGCAGCTTAGGCACCGGGGAGCTGTTTTTT. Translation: CSASLGSLGTGELFF.